What follows are 10 T cell receptor beta chains derived from one specimen sequenced in a study of graft-versus-host responses after intestinal transplantation. Sequenced by immunoSEQ multiplex PCR; TCRdb stores in-frame clones only, minus some. The data show just over 85,000 clones, around 92% seen once. These TCRs' antigens remain unknown. The source was unstimulated CD8+ T cells sorted from spleen or lymph node cells, collected before transplant. All receptors derive from a human donor who was the organ donor for an intestinal transplant.

The chain uses TRBV27 and TRBJ2-7, with D perhaps TRBD1 (6 bases). The CDR3 consists of 13 residues. Germline V CDR1 and CDR2: MNHEY, SMNVEV (reference sequence). Trimming left V 6 bases short and J 5 bases short, with 14 bases between. DNA for the CDR3: TGTGCCAGCAGCTCAACAGGGAACAACGAGCAGTACTTC. Amino acids: CASSSTGNNEQYF.

V gene TRBV5-6 combines with J gene TRBJ1-4, with 9 bases aligning to TRBD1. After removal of 0 bases from V and 2 bases from J, the junction contained 5 bases not matched to a gene. Germline V gene sequence: CDR1 SGHDT, CDR2 YYEEEE. The CDR3 is 17 amino acids. In DNA, the CDR3 is TGTGCCAGCAGCTTGGTCGGGACAGGGACCACTAATGAAAAACTGTTTTTT. Amino acid sequence: CASSLVGTGTTNEKLFF. The full variable domain, with the rest looked up from reference TRBV5-6 and TRBJ1-4, is DAGVTQSPTHLIKTRGQQVTLRCSPKSGHDTVSWYQQALGQGPQFIFQYYEEEERQRGNFPDRFSGHQFPNYSSELNVNALLLGDSALYLCASSLVGTGTTNEKLFFGSGTQLSVL.

The chain joins TRBV28 to TRBJ2-2; 7 nucleotides line up with TRBD1. The J segment lost 5 bases and the V segment lost 5 bases, leaving 8 bases of the junction unmatched. The CDR3 runs 15 residues. Germline lookup yields CDR1 MDHEN and CDR2 SYDVKM. The CDR3 DNA sequence: TGTGCCAGCAGTGCAAGGACAGGAGCAACCGGGGAGCTGTTTTTT. Residues: CASSARTGATGELFF.

The rearrangement joins TRBV30 to TRBJ2-3, with D tentatively TRBD2 (7 bases). The V gene lost 4 bases and the J gene lost 5 bases, with 19 bases spanning the gap. The CDR3 consists of 15 residues. The germline CDR1 and CDR2 sequences are GTSNPN and SVGIG (reference sequence). DNA of the CDR3: TGTGCCTGGACCTTATTGGGGGGGCCAGGAGATACGCAGTATTTT. Translating it yields CAWTLLGGPGDTQYF.

This clone was seen a single time. The gene calls are TRBV27 and TRBJ2-1; D is perhaps TRBD2 (5 bases). Deletions cut 8 bases from V and 3 bases from J, with 11 bases between. The CDR3 has 13 residues. Per germline, CDR1 MNHEY and CDR2 SMNVEV (reference sequence). DNA for the CDR3: TGTGCCAGCGGATCCCGGGACTACAATGAGCAGTTCTTC. Translation: CASGSRDYNEQFF.

In the case of this clone: The sample contains more than one DNA sequence encoding this CDR3. This chain links TRBV19 with TRBJ2-7; D gene uncertain. This CDR3 is 13 amino acids long. CDR1 is LNHDA, CDR2 SQIVND, per germline (reference sequence). V was clipped by 9 bases and J by 2 bases, with 14 bases between them. For the CDR3, the DNA is TGTGCCAGCTCATCGGGTCTTACCTACGAGCAGTACTTC. Residues: CASSSGLTYEQYF.

The V gene is TRBV11-2, the J gene TRBJ1-1; D is perhaps TRBD1 (5 bases). Germline V lookup: CDR1 SGHAT, CDR2 FQNNGV. Trimming took 3 bases from V and 3 from J, leaving 8 bases between them. There are 13 residues in the CDR3. The CDR3 bases are TGTGCCAGCAGCTTTGGGGGGGACACTGAAGCTTTCTTT. This sequence encodes CASSFGGDTEAFF.

This clone was seen once. This rearrangement joins TRBV27 to TRBJ2-7; the match to TRBD1 covers 9 bases. This CDR3 spans 16 amino acids. Per germline, CDR1 MNHEY and CDR2 SMNVEV (reference sequence). V was pared by 3 bases and J by 5 bases, with 11 bases of the junction left unmatched. Written as DNA, the CDR3 is TGTGCCAGCAGTTTTCTCCCCGGGACAGGGAAACACGAGCAGTACTTC. Translation: CASSFLPGTGKHEQYF.

The J gene is TRBJ2-7, the V gene TRBV27; perhaps TRBD1 as D (6 bases). The CDR3 consists of 15 residues. The V gene's germline CDR1 is MNHEY and CDR2 SMNVEV (reference sequence). Trimming shortened V by 5 bases and J by 3 bases, and 17 bases separated the two germline ends. The CDR3: CASSPLGRRGYEQYF. DNA for the CDR3: TGTGCCAGCAGTCCTCTCGGCCGCAGGGGCTACGAGCAGTACTTC.

CDR3 sequence reads: CASRISDEQFF. CDR3 in DNA: TGTGCCAGCAGGATTAGCGATGAGCAGTTCTTC. The V and J genes are TRBV2 and TRBJ2-1; a possible D gene is TRBD2 (5 bases). Trimming left V 6 bases short and J 8 bases short, with 8 bases between. The CDR3 is 11 residues long. Germline V gene data show CDR1 as SNHLY and CDR2 as FYNNEI.